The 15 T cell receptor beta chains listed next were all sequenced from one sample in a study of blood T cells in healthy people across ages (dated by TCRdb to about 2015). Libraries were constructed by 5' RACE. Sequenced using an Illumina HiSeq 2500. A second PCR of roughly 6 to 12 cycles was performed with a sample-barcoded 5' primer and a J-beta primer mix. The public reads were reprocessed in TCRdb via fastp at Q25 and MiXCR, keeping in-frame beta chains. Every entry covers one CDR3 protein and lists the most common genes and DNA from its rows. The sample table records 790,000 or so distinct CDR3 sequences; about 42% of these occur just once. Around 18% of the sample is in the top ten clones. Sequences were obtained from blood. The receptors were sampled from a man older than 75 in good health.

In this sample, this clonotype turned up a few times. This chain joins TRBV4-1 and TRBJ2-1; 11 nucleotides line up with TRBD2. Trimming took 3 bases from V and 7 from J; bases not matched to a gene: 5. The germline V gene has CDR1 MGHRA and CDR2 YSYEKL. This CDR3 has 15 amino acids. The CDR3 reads CASSHTGLAGNEQFF. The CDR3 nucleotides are TGCGCCAGCAGCCACACCGGACTAGCGGGTAATGAGCAGTTCTTC.

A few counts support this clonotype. CDR3 sequence: CASSLDSSSGQETQYF. For the CDR3, the DNA is TGTGCCAGCAGCTTAGATTCAAGTAGCGGGCAAGAGACCCAGTACTTC. The chain combines TRBV7-2 with TRBJ2-5; 7 nucleotides match TRBD2. CDR3 length: 16 residues. Germline-derived CDR1 and CDR2 are SGHTA and FQGNSA. With 1 base clipped from V and 2 bases from J, the junction kept 7 bases outside the gene matches.

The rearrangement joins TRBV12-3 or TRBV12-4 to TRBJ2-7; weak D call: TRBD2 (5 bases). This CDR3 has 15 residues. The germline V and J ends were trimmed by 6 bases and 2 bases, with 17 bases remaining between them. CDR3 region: CASSHPTWRPYEQYF. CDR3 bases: TGTGCCAGCAGCCACCCGACATGGAGGCCCTACGAGCAGTACTTC.

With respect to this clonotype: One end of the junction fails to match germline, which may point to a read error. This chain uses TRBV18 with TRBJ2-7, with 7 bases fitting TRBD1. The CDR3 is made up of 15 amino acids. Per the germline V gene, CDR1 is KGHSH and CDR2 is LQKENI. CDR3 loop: CAGSPRQGSSYEQYF. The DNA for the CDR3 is TGTGCCGGCTCACCTCGACAGGGAAGCTCCTACGAGCAGTACTTC. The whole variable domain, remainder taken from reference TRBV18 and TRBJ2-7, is NAGVMQNPRHLVRRRGQEARLRCSPMKGHSHVYWYRQLPEEGLKFMVYLQKENIIDESGMPKERFSAEFPKEGPSILRIQQVVRGDSAAYFCAGSPRQGSSYEQYFGPGTRLTVT.

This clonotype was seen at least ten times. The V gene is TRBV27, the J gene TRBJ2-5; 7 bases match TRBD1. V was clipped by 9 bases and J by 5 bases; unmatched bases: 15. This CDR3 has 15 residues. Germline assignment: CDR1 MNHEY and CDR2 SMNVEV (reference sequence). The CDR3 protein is CASPGQAEEWETQYF. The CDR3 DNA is TGTGCCAGTCCCGGACAGGCTGAAGAGTGGGAGACCCAGTACTTC.

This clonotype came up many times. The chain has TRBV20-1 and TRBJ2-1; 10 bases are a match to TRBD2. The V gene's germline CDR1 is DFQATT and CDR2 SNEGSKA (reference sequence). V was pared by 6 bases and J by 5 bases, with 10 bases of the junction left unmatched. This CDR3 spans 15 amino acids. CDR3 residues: CSATRTSGDHNEQFF. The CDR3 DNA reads TGCAGTGCGACCCGGACTAGCGGAGACCACAATGAGCAGTTCTTC.

CDR3 in DNA: TGTGCCAGCACGAGCGGGGGTAGCGGGAGAGGTGCGCGGTACAATGAGCAGTACTTC. It yields the protein CASTSGGSGRGARYNEQYF. The V call is TRBV2, the J call TRBJ2-7; 9 bases are shared with TRBD2. The CDR3 extends over 19 amino acids. Germline V gives CDR1 SNHLY, CDR2 FYNNEI. V gave up 7 bases and J gave up 7 bases; unmatched junction bases: 26.

CDR3 coding DNA: TGTGCCAGCAGCTTAGCGCCCAGGACAGCAAGTGGCTACACCTTC. This translates into CASSLAPRTASGYTF. J is TRBJ1-2 and V is TRBV7-2; D may be TRBD1 (6 bases). Germline V gives CDR1 SGHTA, CDR2 FQGNSA. The CDR3 sequence is 15 residues long. Trimming shortened V by 0 bases and J by 7 bases, and 15 bases separated the two germline ends. Drawing the rest from reference TRBV7-2 and TRBJ1-2, the complete variable domain is GAGVSQSPSNKVTEKGKDVELRCDPISGHTALYWYRQSLGQGLEFLIYFQGNSAPDKSGLPSDRFSAERTGGSVSTLTIQRTQQEDSAVYLCASSLAPRTASGYTFGSGTRLTVV.

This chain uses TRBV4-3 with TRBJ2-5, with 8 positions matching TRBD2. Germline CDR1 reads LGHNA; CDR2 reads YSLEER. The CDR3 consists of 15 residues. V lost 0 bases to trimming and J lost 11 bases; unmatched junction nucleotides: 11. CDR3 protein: CASSQERGGSWEQYF. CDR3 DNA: TGCGCCAGCAGCCAAGAACGGGGGGGCTCATGGGAGCAGTACTTC.

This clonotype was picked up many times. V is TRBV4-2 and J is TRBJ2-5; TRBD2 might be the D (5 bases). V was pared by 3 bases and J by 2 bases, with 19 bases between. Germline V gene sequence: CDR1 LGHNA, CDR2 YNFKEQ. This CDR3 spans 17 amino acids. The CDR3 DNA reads TGTGCCAGCAGCCAGGGCGTACTAGGCAATCGACAAGAGACCCAGTACTTC. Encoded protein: CASSQGVLGNRQETQYF.

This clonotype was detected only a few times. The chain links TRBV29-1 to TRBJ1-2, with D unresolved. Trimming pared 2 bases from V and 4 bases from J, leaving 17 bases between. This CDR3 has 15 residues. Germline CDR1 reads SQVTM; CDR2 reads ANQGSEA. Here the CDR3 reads CSVEPPVRDGYGYTF. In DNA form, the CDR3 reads TGCAGCGTTGAACCTCCCGTGAGGGATGGCTATGGCTACACCTTC.

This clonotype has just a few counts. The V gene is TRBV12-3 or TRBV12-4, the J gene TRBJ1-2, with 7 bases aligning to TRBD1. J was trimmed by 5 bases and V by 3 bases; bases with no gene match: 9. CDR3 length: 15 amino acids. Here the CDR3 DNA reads TGTGCCAGCAGTTTCGGGGACAGACCTATATATGGCTACACCTTC. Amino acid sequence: CASSFGDRPIYGYTF.

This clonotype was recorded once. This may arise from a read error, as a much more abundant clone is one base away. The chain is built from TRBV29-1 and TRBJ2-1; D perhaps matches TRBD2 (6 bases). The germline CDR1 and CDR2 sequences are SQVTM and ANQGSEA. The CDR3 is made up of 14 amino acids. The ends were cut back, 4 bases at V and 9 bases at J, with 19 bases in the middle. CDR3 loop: CSVGRLVGIGEQFF. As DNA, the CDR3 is TGCAGCGTTGGACGACTAGTGGGTATAGGTGAGCAGTTCTTC.

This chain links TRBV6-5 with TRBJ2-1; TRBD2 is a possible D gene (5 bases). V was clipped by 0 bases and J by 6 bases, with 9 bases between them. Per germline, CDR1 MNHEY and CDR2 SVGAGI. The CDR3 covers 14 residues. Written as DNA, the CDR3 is TGTGCCAGCAGTTACTCTAGCGCGGCCAATGAGCAGTTCTTC. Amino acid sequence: CASSYSSAANEQFF.

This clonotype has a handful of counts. The CDR3 coding sequence is TGCAGTGCTAGAAGGGTGCGCAGCTCCTACAATGAGCAGTTCTTC. It translates to CSARRVRSSYNEQFF. The chain recombines TRBV20-1 with TRBJ2-1; D uncertain. The CDR3 is made up of 15 amino acids. Germline V lookup: CDR1 DFQATT, CDR2 SNEGSKA (reference sequence). V was pared by 2 bases and J by 0 bases, with 11 bases between.